These T cell receptor beta chains were read from a single sample in a study of blood T cell repertoires in COVID-19. Sequencing used immunoSEQ multiplex PCR; TCRdb keeps in-frame clones, though not all of them. The sample shows around 210,000 clones, approximately 82% of them seen only once. The sequencing sample was made of peripheral blood. All receptors come from a human donor in a cohort sampled during active COVID-19. Each CDR3 is given with its conserved first and last residue. The D gene is left open where the match is weak. The size of a clone is reported for some rows only, either as once, few or many, or as a class for expanded clones.

cdr3_aa cdr3_nt clone_size v_call d_call j_call
CASSVGLAGYLAPYEQYF TGTGCCAGCAGCGTGGGACTAGCGGGATATCTCGCCCCCTACGAGCAGTACTTC - TRBV5-4 TRBD2 TRBJ2-7
CASSARRTSGYPNYEQYF TGTGCCAGCAGCGCTAGGAGAACTAGCGGGTATCCCAACTACGAGCAGTACTTC - TRBV9 TRBD2 TRBJ2-7
CASSQPTAGGATEAFF TGCGCCAGCAGCCAACCCACCGCGGGGGGGGCCACTGAAGCTTTCTTT - TRBV4-1 - TRBJ1-1
CASSLGGFGFVDGNTIYF TGTGCCAGCAGCTTAGGCGGTTTTGGGTTCGTCGATGGAAACACCATATATTTT - TRBV7-9 - TRBJ1-3
CSAFITTQYF TGCAGTGCTTTCATTACAACGCAGTATTTT many TRBV20-1 - TRBJ2-3
CADYKGANYNEQFF TGTGCCGACTACAAGGGGGCAAATTACAATGAGCAGTTCTTC - TRBV5-8 TRBD1 TRBJ2-1
CASSFSGTASNYGYTF TGTGCCAGCAGCTTTTCCGGGACAGCCTCGAACTATGGCTACACCTTC few TRBV7-9 TRBD1 TRBJ1-2
CASSQDKWDYRTKETQYF TGCGCCAGCAGCCAAGATAAGTGGGACTACCGGACTAAAGAGACCCAGTACTTC - TRBV4-1 TRBD2 TRBJ2-5
CASSVTGTTGNTIYF TGTGCCAGTAGTGTAACCGGGACAACTGGAAACACCATATATTTT - TRBV19 - TRBJ1-3
CAWSGKLPNNEQFF TGTGCCTGGAGCGGGAAGCTTCCTAACAATGAGCAGTTCTTC - TRBV27 TRBD2 TRBJ2-1
CASSSTGGYEQFF TGTGCCAGCAGCTCCACAGGGGGCTACGAGCAGTTCTTC - TRBV7-6 TRBD1 TRBJ2-1
CASTSDRAGGELFF TGTGCCAGCACCTCGGACAGGGCCGGCGGGGAGCTGTTTTTT - TRBV2 TRBD1 TRBJ2-2
CASSGHLTDTQYF TGTGCCAGCAGTGGGCATCTCACAGATACGCAGTATTTT - TRBV2 - TRBJ2-3
CASSLNRVDGNTIYF TGTGCCAGCAGCTTAAACAGGGTAGATGGAAACACCATATATTTT - TRBV7-8 - TRBJ1-3
CASSIWGGPNQPQHF TGTGCCAGTAGTATATGGGGGGGTCCCAATCAGCCCCAGCATTTT once TRBV19 - TRBJ1-5
CASSLTAGEQYF TGTGCCAGCAGCTTAACTGCCGGGGAGCAGTACTTC - TRBV5-6 - TRBJ2-7
CASSKRSATNEQYF TGTGCCAGCAGCAAGAGGAGCGCCACCAACGAGCAGTACTTC - TRBV7-2 - TRBJ2-7
CASSIPGRADYGYTF TGTGCCAGTAGTATCCCGGGCAGGGCTGACTATGGCTACACCTTC - TRBV19 - TRBJ1-2
CASSPTRNSYNEQFF TGTGCCAGCAGCCCCACTAGAAACTCCTACAATGAGCAGTTCTTC - TRBV7-9 - TRBJ2-1
CASSLAVTTQPQHF TGTGCCAGCAGCTTGGCAGTGACAACTCAGCCCCAGCATTTT - TRBV7-2 - TRBJ1-5
CASSQAGQGSYEQYF TGTGCCAGCAGCCAGGCGGGACAGGGGTCCTACGAGCAGTACTTC - TRBV3-1/TRBV3-2 TRBD1 TRBJ2-7
CASSQVLGANVLTF TGTGCCAGCAGCCAGGTTCTTGGGGCCAACGTCCTGACTTTC few TRBV6-5 - TRBJ2-6
CASSTQQGFTGELFF TGTGCCAGCTCCACTCAACAGGGGTTCACCGGGGAGCTGTTTTTT - TRBV18 TRBD1 TRBJ2-2
CASSFVSLTDTQYF TGTGCCAGCAGCTTCGTTAGCCTAACAGATACGCAGTATTTT few TRBV5-5 - TRBJ2-3
CASSPPPGGQPQHF TGTGCCAGCTCACCACCCCCGGGGGGTCAGCCCCAGCATTTT - TRBV18 - TRBJ1-5
CASAPGQGPRETQYF TGTGCCAGCGCACCGGGACAGGGGCCGAGGGAGACCCAGTACTTC - TRBV27 TRBD1 TRBJ2-5
CASSQAGGGYEQYF TGTGCCAGCAGCCAAGCTGGGGGAGGCTACGAGCAGTACTTC few TRBV3-1/TRBV3-2 - TRBJ2-7